The clone carrying this TCR beta chain was counted only a few times. This sample was included in a study of patients and donors after allogeneic stem cell transplantation. One entry per CDR3 protein results from TCRdb running MiXCR on the RT-PCR reads. The sample shows fewer than 500,000 distinct CDR3 sequences, about a sixth of them seen only once. Sequenced material: blood, either unsorted or a sorted T cell fraction (not recorded which). This receptor was obtained from a human donor who was either an allogeneic HSCT recipient or a stem cell or donor lymphocyte infusion donor (not recorded which). It is not recorded whose cells these are; they may come from a transplant donor.

The CDR3 region has the DNA TGTGCCAGCAGCCGCGACAGAAAAGAGACCCAGTACTTC. Encoded protein: CASSRDRKETQYF. The V call is TRBV7-7, the J call TRBJ2-5; maybe TRBD1 (5 bases). V lost 5 bases and J lost 3, with 10 bases in between. Germline loops: CDR1 SSHAT, CDR2 FNYEAQ (reference sequence). This CDR3 comprises 13 residues.